The present T cell receptor beta chain was sequenced within a study of CD8 T cells in Susac syndrome (dated by TCRdb to between 2019 and 2020). Background for the entire study: The study used repertoire sequencing to test whether antigen drove CD8+ T cell activation and differentiation in Susac syndrome. The study compared CD8+ T cell repertoire clonality among 12 healthy donors, 14 Susac syndrome patients and roughly 15 multiple sclerosis patients.

The paper as a whole reports these results and caveats: The number of individuals in the TCR sequencing and HLA analysis was acknowledged as relatively small.

V ends up 3 bases short and J 6 bases short, with an unmatched junction base count of 15. Its CDR3 holds 17 amino acids, cysteine through phenylalanine. Just the 51-base CDR3 DNA is kept, in frame starting at base 1. Looking up the germline V gene (reference sequence) yields CDR1 LGHDT and CDR2 YNNKEL. RNA was extracted with the RNeasy kit and about 0.45 to 1 ug was reverse transcribed using random hexamers. The immunoSEQ multiplex PCR assay, which covers 54 Vbeta and 13 Jbeta segments, was used to amplify TCR beta CDR3 regions. PCR amplification bias was corrected by using a synthetic template baseline for primer optimization and computational correction. The published analysis was carried out like this. Reads were annotated to V, D and J genes according to IMGT and were analyzed with immunoSEQ Analyzer, with only productive sequences retained. Clonality was computed as one minus Shannon entropy normalized by log2 of the number of productive unique sequences. Public and private clones were assessed among the 100 most prevalent clones of each patient and control. Clones were defined as Susac-specific when absent from the healthy and MS cohorts, from 1,000 to 1,100 published viral clones and from other ImmuneACCESS disease sequences. TCRdb reprocessed the public reads (quality trimming at Q25 with fastp, clone calling with MiXCR) and kept in-frame beta chains. Records with the same CDR3 protein are collapsed into one entry carrying the most frequent genes and DNA. The V and J calls follow TCRdb's processing rather than the paper's. The sample data list roughly 67,000 distinct CDR3 sequences, and approximately 94% of these were observed just once. The ten largest clones add up to roughly 0.42% of the sample.

Peripheral blood CD8+ and CD4+ T cells from healthy donors, Susac syndrome patients and multiple sclerosis patients were profiled using high-throughput TCR beta sequencing. The multiple sclerosis controls were treatment-naive patients whose relapsing-remitting disease, either stable or active, fulfilled the revised McDonald criteria. Bulk CD8+ and CD4+ T cells were purified by magnetic negative isolation, whereas CD8+ TEMRA cells were enriched by FACS. Blood was collected in EDTA tubes and processed within 24 hours, with PBMCs isolated through density gradient centrifugation. PBMCs intended for TCR sequencing were cryopreserved in liquid nitrogen and thawed later in a water bath at 37 degrees C. The sorted or isolated CD4+, CD8+ and CD8+ TEMRA cells had a purity of 90% or higher. Concerning this clonotype: What this receptor recognizes is not known. The sample holds no much larger clone one base away, and base qualities are not on file.

Sequences were obtained from CD8+ T cells from PBMCs. This receptor was taken from a human donor with multiple sclerosis. The rearranged chain carries TRBV3-1 and TRBJ2-3; TRBD2 aligns with 7 central bases. The CDR3 protein sequence reads: CASSQIWEGTHSDTQYF. The nucleotides read TGTGCCAGCAGCCAGATATGGGAGGGAACTCACTCGGATACGCAGTATTTT.